The sequence of this T cell receptor (beta chain) was determined in a study of control samples from healthy donors and cancer patients. V was cut by 4 bases and J by 6 bases, with 12 bases left in between. Germline CDR1 and CDR2: MDHEN and SYDVKM. The length of the CDR3 is 13 residues. Profiling relied on immunoSEQ multiplex PCR, and the TCRdb table lists in-frame clones only, not all of them. The table records some 190,000 clones, about 90% of them present only once. Sequenced: blood. This sequence originates from a man aged 25 to 40 in good health. The genes are TRBV28 and TRBJ1-2, with D possibly matching TRBD1 (6 bases). The CDR3 DNA sequence: TGTGCCAGCAGTTCTACCGGGGGCAATGGCTACACCTTC. Its protein is CASSSTGGNGYTF.